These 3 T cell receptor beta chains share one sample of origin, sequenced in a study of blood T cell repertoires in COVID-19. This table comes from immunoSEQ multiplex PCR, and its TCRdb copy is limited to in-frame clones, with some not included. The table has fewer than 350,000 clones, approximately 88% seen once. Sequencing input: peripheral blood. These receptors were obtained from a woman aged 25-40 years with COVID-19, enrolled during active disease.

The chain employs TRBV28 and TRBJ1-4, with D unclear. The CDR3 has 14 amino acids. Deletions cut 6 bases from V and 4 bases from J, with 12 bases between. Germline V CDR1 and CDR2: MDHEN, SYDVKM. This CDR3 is CASRSQILNEKLFF. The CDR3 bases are TGTGCCAGCAGGTCTCAGATTCTTAATGAAAAACTGTTTTTT.

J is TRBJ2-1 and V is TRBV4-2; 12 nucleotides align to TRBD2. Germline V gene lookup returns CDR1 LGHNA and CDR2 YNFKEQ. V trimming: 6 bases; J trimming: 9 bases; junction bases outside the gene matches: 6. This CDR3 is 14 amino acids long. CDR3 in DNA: TGTGCCAGCAGTCGACTAGCGGGGGCGGGTGAGCAGTTCTTC. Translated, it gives CASSRLAGAGEQFF.

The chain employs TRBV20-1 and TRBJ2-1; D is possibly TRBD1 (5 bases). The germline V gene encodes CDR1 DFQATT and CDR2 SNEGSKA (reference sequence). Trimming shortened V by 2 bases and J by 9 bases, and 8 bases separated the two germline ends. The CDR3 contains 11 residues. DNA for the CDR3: TGCAGTGCTAGACGACAGACTGAGCAGTTCTTC. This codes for CSARRQTEQFF.